What follows are 14 T cell receptor beta chains derived from one specimen sequenced in a study of T cell responses to AZD1222 COVID-19 vaccine. The data were produced by immunoSEQ multiplex PCR, yet TCRdb's version contains in-frame clones alone and is incomplete. The sample yields 180,000 or so clones, around 90% seen once. The sample consisted of peripheral blood, taken on day 0 of AZD1222 vaccination. The receptors come from an adult in good health.

J is TRBJ2-7 and V is TRBV29-1, with a weak D call TRBD2 (5 bases). Germline lookup yields CDR1 SQVTM and CDR2 ANQGSEA. Deletions cut 0 bases from V and 4 bases from J, with 25 bases between. The CDR3 runs 18 residues. CDR3 sequence: CSVEDREGGPGNVYEQYF. CDR3 nucleotide sequence: TGCAGCGTTGAAGATCGAGAGGGTGGGCCGGGAAACGTTTACGAGCAGTACTTC.

The CDR3, as DNA: TGTGCCAGTAGTTATGGTCCGTCCTACGAGCAGTACTTC. Amino acid sequence: CASSYGPSYEQYF. The V call is TRBV19, the J call TRBJ2-7; D is ambiguous. CDR1 is LNHDA and CDR2 is SQIVND in the germline V gene (reference sequence). The CDR3 sequence is 13 residues long. Trimming removed 5 bases from V and 1 base from J, with 9 bases in between.

V gene TRBV3-1 (or the pseudogene TRBV3-2) combines with J gene TRBJ2-5; D is unresolved. Germline CDR1 and CDR2: LGHDT and YNNKEL (reference sequence). V lost 6 bases to trimming and J lost 4 bases, with 6 bases between them. CDR3 length: 11 residues. The CDR3 reads CASRGVETQYF. The CDR3 DNA reads as TGTGCCAGCAGAGGCGTAGAGACCCAGTACTTC.

The chain links TRBV6-4 to TRBJ1-1, with a possible D match to TRBD1 (5 bases). This CDR3 comprises 13 residues. Germline lookup yields CDR1 MRHNA and CDR2 SNTAGT. V dropped 6 bases and J dropped 0 bases, with 8 bases sitting between them. In nucleotides, the CDR3 is TGTGCCAGCAGGAACAGGTTGAACACTGAAGCTTTCTTT. This encodes CASRNRLNTEAFF.

The chain carries TRBV18 and TRBJ2-3; unclear D gene. V lost 2 bases and J lost 2, with 5 bases in between. Looked up from germline, CDR1 is KGHSH and CDR2 is LQKENI. The CDR3 length is 13 residues. The CDR3: CASSPTHTDTQYF. CDR3 sequence (DNA): TGTGCCAGCTCACCAACCCACACAGATACGCAGTATTTT. The complete variable domain, with remaining parts taken from reference TRBV18 and TRBJ2-3, reads NAGVMQNPRHLVRRRGQEARLRCSPMKGHSHVYWYRQLPEEGLKFMVYLQKENIIDESGMPKERFSAEFPKEGPSILRIQQVVRGDSAAYFCASSPTHTDTQYFGPGTRLTVL.

This clone has a single count. V usage is TRBV3-1 (or the pseudogene TRBV3-2) and J usage is TRBJ1-1; tentative D call: TRBD1 (5 bases). Germline CDR1 is LGHDT and CDR2 is YNNKEL (reference sequence). Trimming removed 3 bases from V and 1 base from J, with 9 bases in between. CDR3 length equals 14 residues. The CDR3 DNA is TGTGCCAGCAGCCAGAACACAGGGAACACTGAAGCTTTCTTT. Translation: CASSQNTGNTEAFF.

This chain links TRBV3-1 (or the pseudogene TRBV3-2) with TRBJ2-1; D is ambiguous. There are 17 residues in the CDR3. Germline assignment: CDR1 LGHDT and CDR2 YNNKEL (reference sequence). V lost 0 bases and J lost 4, with 16 bases in between. The CDR3 protein is CASSQESGLGSYNEQFF. The CDR3 DNA reads as TGTGCCAGCAGCCAAGAATCCGGCCTTGGCAGTTACAATGAGCAGTTCTTC.

The chain has TRBV18 and TRBJ1-5, with 10 bases fitting TRBD1. Germline V CDR1 and CDR2: KGHSH, LQKENI. V shed 6 bases, J shed 7 bases, and the junction held 3 bases outside the gene matches. The CDR3 is 13 residues long. CDR3 sequence reads: CASSLGQGQPQHF. CDR3 DNA: TGTGCCAGCTCCCTGGGACAGGGGCAGCCCCAGCATTTT.

This chain links TRBV6-4 with TRBJ2-2, with 9 bases matching TRBD1. J was trimmed by 3 bases and V by 0 bases; bases with no gene match: 2. This CDR3 is built from 16 residues. Germline values: CDR1 MRHNA, CDR2 SNTAGT. The CDR3 DNA reads as TGTGCCAGCAGTGACTCGCGGGACAGGGACACCGGGGAGCTGTTTTTT. Translated, it gives CASSDSRDRDTGELFF.

This sequence joins TRBV7-9 and TRBJ1-3; D call uncertain. Trimming left V 1 base short and J 4 bases short, with 8 bases between. Germline assignment: CDR1 SEHNR and CDR2 FQNEAQ (reference sequence). The CDR3 has 14 amino acids. CDR3 sequence reads: CASSLELQGNTIYF. The DNA for the CDR3 is TGTGCCAGCAGCTTAGAGTTACAGGGAAACACCATATATTTT.

The rearrangement joins TRBV12-3 or TRBV12-4 to TRBJ2-1, with D perhaps TRBD2 (6 bases). Trimming cost V 3 bases and J 8 bases, with 8 bases left between them. This CDR3 contains 12 residues. The CDR3 DNA is TGTGCCAGCAGTTTTTTAGCGGATGAGCAGTTCTTC. This encodes CASSFLADEQFF.

The chain carries TRBV7-9 and TRBJ1-5; no firm D call. Germline-derived CDR1 and CDR2 are SEHNR and FQNEAQ (reference sequence). The CDR3 sequence is 15 residues long. V lost 5 bases to trimming and J lost 0 bases, with 11 bases between them. CDR3 region: CASSQGEFSNQPQHF. The CDR3 coding sequence is TGTGCCAGCAGCCAAGGCGAATTTAGCAATCAGCCCCAGCATTTT.

The chain carries TRBV19 and TRBJ1-1; a weak D match, TRBD1 (5 bases). CDR1 LNHDA and CDR2 SQIVND come from the germline V gene (reference sequence). The CDR3 runs 14 residues. Trimming removed 10 bases at V and 5 bases at J, with 20 bases between. This chain's CDR3 is CATLRGRGSTEAFF. DNA for the CDR3: TGTGCCACCCTGAGGGGAAGGGGAAGTACTGAAGCTTTCTTT. The full variable domain, completed using reference TRBV19 and TRBJ1-1, is DGGITQSPKYLFRKEGQNVTLSCEQNLNHDAMYWYRQDPGQGLRLIYYSQIVNDFQKGDIAEGYSVSREKKESFPLTVTSAQKNPTAFYLCATLRGRGSTEAFFGQGTRLTVV.

The J gene is TRBJ1-5, the V gene TRBV6-1; D might be TRBD1 (6 bases). Germline lookup yields CDR1 MNHNS and CDR2 SASEGT. V lost 3 bases to trimming and J lost 4 bases, with 16 bases between them. The CDR3 length is 16 residues. This CDR3 reads CASSDQGGRANQPQHF. CDR3 nucleotide sequence: TGTGCCAGCAGTGACCAAGGGGGGCGAGCAAATCAGCCCCAGCATTTT.